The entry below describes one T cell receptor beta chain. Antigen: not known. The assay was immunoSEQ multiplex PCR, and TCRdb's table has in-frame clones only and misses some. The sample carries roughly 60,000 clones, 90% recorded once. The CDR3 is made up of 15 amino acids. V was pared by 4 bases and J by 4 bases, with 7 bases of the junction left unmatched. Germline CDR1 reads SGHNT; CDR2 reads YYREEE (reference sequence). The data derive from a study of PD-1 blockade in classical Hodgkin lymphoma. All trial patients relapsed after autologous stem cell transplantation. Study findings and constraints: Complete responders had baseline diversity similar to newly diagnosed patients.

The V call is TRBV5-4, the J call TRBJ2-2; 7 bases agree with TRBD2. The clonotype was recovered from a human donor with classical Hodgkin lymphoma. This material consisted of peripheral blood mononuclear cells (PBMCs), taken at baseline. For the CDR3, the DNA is TGTGCCAGCAGCCACACCGGGACTACCACCGGGGAGCTGTTTTTT. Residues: CASSHTGTTTGELFF.